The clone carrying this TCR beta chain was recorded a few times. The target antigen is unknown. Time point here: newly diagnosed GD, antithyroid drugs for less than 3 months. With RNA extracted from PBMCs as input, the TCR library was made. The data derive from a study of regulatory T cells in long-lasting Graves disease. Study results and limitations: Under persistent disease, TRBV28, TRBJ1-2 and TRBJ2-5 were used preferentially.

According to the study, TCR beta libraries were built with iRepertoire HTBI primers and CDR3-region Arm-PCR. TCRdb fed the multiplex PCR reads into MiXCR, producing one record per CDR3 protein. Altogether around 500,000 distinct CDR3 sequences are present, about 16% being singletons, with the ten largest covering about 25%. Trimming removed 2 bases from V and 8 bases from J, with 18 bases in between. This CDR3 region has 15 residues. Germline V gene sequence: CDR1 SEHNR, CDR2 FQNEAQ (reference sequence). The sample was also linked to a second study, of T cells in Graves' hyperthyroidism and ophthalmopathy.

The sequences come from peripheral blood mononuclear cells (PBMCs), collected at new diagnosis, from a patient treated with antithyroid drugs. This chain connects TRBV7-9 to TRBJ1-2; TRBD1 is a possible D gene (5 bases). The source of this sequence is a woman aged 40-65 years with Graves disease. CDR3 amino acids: CASSLSRADNGGYTF. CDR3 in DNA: TGTGCCAGCAGCTTAAGCCGGGCGGACAACGGCGGCTACACCTTC. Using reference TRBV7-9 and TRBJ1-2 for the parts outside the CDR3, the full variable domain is DTGVSQNPRHKITKRGQNVTFRCDPISEHNRLYWYRQTLGQGPEFLTYFQNEAQLEKSRLLSDRFSAERPKGSFSTLEIQRTEQGDSAMYLCASSLSRADNGGYTFGSGTRLTVV.